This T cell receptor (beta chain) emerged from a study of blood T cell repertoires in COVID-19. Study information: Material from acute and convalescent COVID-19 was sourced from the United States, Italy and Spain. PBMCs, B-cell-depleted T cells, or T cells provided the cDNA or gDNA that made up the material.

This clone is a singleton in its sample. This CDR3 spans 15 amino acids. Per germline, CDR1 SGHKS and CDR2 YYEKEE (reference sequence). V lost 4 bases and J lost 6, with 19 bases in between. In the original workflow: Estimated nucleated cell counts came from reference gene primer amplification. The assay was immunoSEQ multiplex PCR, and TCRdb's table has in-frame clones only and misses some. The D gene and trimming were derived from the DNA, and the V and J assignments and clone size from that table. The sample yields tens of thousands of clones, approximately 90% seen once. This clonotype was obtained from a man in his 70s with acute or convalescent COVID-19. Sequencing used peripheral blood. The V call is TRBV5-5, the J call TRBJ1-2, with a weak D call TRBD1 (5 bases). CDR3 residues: CASSPIGGVKDGYTF. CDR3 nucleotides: TGTGCCAGCAGCCCGATCGGAGGGGTAAAAGATGGCTACACCTTC.